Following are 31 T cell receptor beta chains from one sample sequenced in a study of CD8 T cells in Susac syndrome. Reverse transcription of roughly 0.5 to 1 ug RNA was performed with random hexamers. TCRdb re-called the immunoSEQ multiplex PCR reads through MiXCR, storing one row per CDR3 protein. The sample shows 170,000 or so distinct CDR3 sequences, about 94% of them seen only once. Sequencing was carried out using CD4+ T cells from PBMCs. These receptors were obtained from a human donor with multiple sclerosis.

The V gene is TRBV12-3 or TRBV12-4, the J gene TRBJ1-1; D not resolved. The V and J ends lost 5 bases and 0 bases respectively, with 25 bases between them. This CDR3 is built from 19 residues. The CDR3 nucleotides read TGTGCCAGCAGTCCCCTGATGTCGGGCGGTAGGTTAATGAACACTGAAGCTTTCTTT. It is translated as CASSPLMSGGRLMNTEAFF.

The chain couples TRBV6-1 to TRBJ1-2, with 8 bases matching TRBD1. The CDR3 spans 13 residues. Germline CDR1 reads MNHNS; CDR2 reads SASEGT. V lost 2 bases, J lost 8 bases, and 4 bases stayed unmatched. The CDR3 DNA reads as TGTGCCAGCAGTGAAAGGACAGGGCACGGCTACACCTTC. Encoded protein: CASSERTGHGYTF.

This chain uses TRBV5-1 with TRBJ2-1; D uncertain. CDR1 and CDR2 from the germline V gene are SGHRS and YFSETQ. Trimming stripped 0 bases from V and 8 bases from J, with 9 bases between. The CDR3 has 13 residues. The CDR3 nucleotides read TGCGCCAGCAGCTTGGTTGCGGAATATGAGCAGTTCTTC. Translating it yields CASSLVAEYEQFF. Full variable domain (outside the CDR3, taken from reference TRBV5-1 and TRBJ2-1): KAGVTQTPRYLIKTRGQQVTLSCSPISGHRSVSWYQQTPGQGLQFLFEYFSETQRNKGNFPGRFSGRQFSNSRSEMNVSTLELGDSALYLCASSLVAEYEQFFGPGTRLTVL.

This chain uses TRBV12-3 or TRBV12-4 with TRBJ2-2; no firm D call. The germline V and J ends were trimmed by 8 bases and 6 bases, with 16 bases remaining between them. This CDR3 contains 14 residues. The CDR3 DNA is TGTGCCAGCTCCCCTGGCCAAGGGCCCGGGGAGCTGTTTTTT. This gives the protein CASSPGQGPGELFF.

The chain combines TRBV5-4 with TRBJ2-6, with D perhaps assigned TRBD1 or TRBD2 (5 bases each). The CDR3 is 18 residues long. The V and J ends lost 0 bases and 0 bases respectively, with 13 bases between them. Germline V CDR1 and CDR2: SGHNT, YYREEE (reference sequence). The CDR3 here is CASSLARDPFSGANVLTF. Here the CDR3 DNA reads TGTGCCAGCAGCTTGGCGAGGGACCCTTTCTCTGGGGCCAACGTCCTGACTTTC.

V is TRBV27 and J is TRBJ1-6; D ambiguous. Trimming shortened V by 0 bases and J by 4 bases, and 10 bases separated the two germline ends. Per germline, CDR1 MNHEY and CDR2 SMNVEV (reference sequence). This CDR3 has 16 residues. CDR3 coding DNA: TGTGCCAGCAGTTTATCCGGGGTCTGGTATAATTCACCCCTCCACTTT. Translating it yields CASSLSGVWYNSPLHF.

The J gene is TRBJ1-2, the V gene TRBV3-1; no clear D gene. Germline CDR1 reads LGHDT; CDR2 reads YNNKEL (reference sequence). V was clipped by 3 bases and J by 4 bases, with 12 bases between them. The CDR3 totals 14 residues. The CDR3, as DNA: TGTGCCAGCAGCCAGCGGGATCGGGGCTATGGCTACACCTTC. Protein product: CASSQRDRGYGYTF.

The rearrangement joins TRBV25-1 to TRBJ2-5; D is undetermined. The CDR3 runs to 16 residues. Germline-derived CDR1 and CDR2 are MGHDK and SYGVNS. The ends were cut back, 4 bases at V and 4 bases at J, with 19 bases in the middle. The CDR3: CASSGASLPGVETQYF. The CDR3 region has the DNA TGTGCCAGCAGTGGGGCCTCACTCCCCGGCGTAGAGACCCAGTACTTC.

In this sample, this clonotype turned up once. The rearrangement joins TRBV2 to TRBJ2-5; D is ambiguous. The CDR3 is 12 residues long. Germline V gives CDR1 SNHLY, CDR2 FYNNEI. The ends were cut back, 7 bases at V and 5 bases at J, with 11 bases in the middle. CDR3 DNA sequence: TGTGCCAGCAAGAACGAAGACGAGACCCAGTACTTC. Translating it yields CASKNEDETQYF.

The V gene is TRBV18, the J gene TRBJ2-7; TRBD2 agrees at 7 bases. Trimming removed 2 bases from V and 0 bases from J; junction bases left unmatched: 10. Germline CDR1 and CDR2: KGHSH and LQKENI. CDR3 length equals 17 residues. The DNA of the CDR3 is TGTGCCAGCTCACCATACCCCGCGGGACTAAACTCCTACGAGCAGTACTTC. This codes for CASSPYPAGLNSYEQYF.

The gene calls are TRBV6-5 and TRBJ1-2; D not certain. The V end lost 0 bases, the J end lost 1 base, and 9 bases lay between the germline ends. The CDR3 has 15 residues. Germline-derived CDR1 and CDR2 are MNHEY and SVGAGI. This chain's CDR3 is CASSYSIVDNYGYTF. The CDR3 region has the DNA TGTGCCAGCAGTTACTCGATAGTCGATAACTATGGCTACACCTTC.

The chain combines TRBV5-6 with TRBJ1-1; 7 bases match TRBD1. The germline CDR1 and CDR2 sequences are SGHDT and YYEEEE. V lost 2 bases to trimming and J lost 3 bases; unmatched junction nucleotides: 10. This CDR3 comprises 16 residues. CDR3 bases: TGTGCCAGCAGCTTAAGTTCGCGACAGGGTTACACTGAAGCTTTCTTT. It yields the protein CASSLSSRQGYTEAFF.

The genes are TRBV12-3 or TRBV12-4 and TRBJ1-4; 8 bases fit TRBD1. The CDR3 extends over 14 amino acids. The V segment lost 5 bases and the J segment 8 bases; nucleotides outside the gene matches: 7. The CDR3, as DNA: TGTGCCAGCAGTCCGGGACAGGCGGGGGAAAAACTGTTTTTT. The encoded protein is CASSPGQAGEKLFF.

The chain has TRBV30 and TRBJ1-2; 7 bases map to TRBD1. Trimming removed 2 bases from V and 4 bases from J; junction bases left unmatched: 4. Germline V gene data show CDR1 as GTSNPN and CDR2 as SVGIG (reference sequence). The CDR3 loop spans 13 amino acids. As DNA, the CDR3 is TGTGCCTGGAGTCAAAGGACAGGCTATGGCTACACCTTC. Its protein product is CAWSQRTGYGYTF.

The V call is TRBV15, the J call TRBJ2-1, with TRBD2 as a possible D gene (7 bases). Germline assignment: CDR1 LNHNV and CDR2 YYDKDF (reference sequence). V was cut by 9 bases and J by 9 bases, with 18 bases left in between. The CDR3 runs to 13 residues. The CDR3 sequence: CATMGGGLGEQFF. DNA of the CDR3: TGTGCCACGATGGGGGGGGGCCTGGGTGAGCAGTTCTTC.

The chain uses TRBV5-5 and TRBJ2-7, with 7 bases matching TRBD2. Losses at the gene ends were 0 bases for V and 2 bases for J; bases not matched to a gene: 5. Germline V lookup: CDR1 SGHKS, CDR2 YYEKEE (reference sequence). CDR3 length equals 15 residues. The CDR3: CASSLALGTTYEQYF. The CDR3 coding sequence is TGTGCCAGCAGCTTGGCTCTGGGGACTACCTACGAGCAGTACTTC.

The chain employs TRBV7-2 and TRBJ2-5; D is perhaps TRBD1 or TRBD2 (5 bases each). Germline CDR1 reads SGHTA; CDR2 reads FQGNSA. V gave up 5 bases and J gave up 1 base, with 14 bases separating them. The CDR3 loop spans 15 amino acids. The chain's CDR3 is CASSDRGPVQETQYF. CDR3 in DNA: TGTGCCAGCAGCGACCGGGGCCCCGTCCAAGAGACCCAGTACTTC.

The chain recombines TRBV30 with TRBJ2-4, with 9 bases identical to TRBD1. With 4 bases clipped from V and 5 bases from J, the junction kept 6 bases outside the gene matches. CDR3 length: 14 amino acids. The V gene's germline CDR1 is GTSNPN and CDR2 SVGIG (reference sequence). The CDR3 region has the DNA TGTGCCTGGAAAACAGGGGGCGGCCAAAACATTCAGTACTTC. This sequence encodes CAWKTGGGQNIQYF.

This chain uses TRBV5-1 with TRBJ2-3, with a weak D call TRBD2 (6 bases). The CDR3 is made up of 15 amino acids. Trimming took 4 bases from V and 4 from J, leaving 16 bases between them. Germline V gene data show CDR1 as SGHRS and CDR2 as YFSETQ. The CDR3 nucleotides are TGCGCCAGCAGCCCCGGGGCGGGACCCCCAGATACGCAGTATTTT. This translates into CASSPGAGPPDTQYF.

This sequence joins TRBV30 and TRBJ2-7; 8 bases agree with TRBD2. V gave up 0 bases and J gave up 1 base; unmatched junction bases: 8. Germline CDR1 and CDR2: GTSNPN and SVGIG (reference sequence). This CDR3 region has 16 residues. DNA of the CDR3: TGTGCCTGGAGTGTATTACGGGGGGGAATTTCCTACGAGCAGTACTTC. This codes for CAWSVLRGGISYEQYF.

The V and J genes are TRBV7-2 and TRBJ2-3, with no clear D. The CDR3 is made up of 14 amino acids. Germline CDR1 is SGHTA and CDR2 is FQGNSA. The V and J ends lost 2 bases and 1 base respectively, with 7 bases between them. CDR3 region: CASSLSRGTDTQYF. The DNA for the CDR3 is TGTGCCAGCAGCTTATCACGGGGCACAGATACGCAGTATTTT.

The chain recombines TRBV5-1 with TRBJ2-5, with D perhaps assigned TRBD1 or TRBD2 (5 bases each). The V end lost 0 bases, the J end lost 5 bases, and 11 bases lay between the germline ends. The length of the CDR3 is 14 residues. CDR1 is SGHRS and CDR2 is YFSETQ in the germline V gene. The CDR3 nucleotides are TGCGCCAGCAGCTTGGAAGGTTGGGGGGAGACCCAGTACTTC. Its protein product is CASSLEGWGETQYF. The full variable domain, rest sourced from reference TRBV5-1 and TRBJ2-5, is KAGVTQTPRYLIKTRGQQVTLSCSPISGHRSVSWYQQTPGQGLQFLFEYFSETQRNKGNFPGRFSGRQFSNSRSEMNVSTLELGDSALYLCASSLEGWGETQYFGPGTRLLVL.

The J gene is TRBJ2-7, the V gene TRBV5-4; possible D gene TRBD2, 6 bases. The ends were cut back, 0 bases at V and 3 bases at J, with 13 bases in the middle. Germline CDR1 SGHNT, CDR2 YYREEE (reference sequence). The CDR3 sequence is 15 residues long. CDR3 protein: CASSLGGAGIYEQYF. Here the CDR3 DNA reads TGTGCCAGCAGCTTGGGCGGGGCAGGTATCTACGAGCAGTACTTC.

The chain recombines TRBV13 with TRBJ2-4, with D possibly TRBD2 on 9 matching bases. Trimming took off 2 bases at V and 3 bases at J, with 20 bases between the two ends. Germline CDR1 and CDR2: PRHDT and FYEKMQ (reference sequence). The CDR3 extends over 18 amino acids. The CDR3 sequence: CASSLNRGTSSIKNIQYF. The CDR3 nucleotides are TGTGCCAGCAGCTTAAACAGGGGGACTAGCTCGATCAAAAACATTCAGTACTTC.

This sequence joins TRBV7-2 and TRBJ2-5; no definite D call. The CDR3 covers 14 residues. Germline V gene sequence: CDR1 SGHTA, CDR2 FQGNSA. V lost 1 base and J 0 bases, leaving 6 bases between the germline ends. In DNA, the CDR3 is TGTGCCAGCAGCTTAGTCACGTACCAAGAGACCCAGTACTTC. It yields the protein CASSLVTYQETQYF. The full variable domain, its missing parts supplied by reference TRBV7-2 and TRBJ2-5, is GAGVSQSPSNKVTEKGKDVELRCDPISGHTALYWYRQSLGQGLEFLIYFQGNSAPDKSGLPSDRFSAERTGGSVSTLTIQRTQQEDSAVYLCASSLVTYQETQYFGPGTRLLVL.

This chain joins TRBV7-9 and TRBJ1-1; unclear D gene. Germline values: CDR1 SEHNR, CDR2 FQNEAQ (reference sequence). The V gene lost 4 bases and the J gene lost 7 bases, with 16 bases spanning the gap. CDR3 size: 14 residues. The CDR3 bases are TGTGCCAGCAGCTCACAGAATAGAGGGCTTGAAGCTTTCTTT. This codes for CASSSQNRGLEAFF.

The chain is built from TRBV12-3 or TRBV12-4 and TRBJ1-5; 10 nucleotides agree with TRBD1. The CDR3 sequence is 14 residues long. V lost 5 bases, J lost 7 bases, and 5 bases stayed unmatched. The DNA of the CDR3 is TGTGCCAGCAGTCCCGGACAGGGGGAACAGCCCCAGCATTTT. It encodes CASSPGQGEQPQHF.

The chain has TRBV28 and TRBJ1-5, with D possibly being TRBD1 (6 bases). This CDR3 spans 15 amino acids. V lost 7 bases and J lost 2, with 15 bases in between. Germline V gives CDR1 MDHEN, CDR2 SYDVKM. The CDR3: CASNIQGVGNQPQHF. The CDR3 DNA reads TGTGCCAGCAACATACAGGGAGTTGGCAATCAGCCCCAGCATTTT.

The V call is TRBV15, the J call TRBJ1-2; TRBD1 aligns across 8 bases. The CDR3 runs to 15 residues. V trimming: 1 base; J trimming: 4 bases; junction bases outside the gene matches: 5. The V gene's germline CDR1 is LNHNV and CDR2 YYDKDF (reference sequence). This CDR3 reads CATSRGRQGAYGYTF. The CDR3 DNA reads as TGTGCCACCAGCAGAGGGAGGCAGGGGGCCTATGGCTACACCTTC.

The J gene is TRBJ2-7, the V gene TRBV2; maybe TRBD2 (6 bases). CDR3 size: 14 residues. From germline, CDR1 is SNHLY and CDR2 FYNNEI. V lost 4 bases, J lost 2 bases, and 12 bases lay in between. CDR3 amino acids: CASSAGDSTYEQYF. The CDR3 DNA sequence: TGTGCCAGCAGTGCGGGGGACTCCACCTACGAGCAGTACTTC.

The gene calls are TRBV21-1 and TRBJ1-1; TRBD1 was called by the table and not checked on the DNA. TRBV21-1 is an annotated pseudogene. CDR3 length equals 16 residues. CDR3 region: CASSKARQALNTEAFF. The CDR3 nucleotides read TGTGCCAGCAGCAAAGCGAGACAGGCACTGAACACTGAAGCTTTCTTT.